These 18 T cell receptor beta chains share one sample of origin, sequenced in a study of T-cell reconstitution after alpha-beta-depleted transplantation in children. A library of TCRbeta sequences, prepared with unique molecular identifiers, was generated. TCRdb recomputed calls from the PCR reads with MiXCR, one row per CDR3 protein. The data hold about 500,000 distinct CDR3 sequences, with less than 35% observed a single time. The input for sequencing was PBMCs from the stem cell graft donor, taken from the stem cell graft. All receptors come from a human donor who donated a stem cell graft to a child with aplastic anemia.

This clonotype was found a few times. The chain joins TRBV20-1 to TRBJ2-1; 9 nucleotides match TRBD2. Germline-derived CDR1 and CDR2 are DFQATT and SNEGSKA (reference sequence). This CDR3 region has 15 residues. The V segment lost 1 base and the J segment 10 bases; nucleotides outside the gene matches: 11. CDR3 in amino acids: CSARVAGGPLGEQFF. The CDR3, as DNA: TGCAGTGCTAGAGTGGCGGGAGGGCCGTTAGGAGAGCAGTTCTTC.

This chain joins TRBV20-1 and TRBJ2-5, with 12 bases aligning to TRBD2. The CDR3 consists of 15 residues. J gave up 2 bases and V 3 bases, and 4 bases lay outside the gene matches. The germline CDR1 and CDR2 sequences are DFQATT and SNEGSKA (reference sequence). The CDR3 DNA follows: TGCAGTGCTAGTCTAGCGGGAGGGCGGCAAGAGACCCAGTACTTC. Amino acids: CSASLAGGRQETQYF.

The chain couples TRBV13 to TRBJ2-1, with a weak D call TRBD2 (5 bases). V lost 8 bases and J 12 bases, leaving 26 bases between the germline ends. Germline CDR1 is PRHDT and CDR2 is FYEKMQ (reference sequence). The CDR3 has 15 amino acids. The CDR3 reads CASGRATDSSIRQFF. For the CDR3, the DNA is TGTGCCAGCGGAAGGGCTACCGACTCTAGCATTCGGCAGTTCTTC.

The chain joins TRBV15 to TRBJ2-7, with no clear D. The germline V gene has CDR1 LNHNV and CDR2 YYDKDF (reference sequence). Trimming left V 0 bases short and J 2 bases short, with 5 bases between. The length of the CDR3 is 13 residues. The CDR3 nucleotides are TGTGCCACCAGCAGAGACAGTGCCTACGAGCAGTACTTC. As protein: CATSRDSAYEQYF.

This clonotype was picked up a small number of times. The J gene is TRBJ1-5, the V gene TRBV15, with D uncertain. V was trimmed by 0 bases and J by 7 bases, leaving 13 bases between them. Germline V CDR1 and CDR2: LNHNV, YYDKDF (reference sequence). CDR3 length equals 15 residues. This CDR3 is CATSRDPVLGQPQHF. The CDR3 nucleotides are TGTGCCACCAGCAGAGATCCGGTTCTGGGGCAGCCCCAGCATTTT.

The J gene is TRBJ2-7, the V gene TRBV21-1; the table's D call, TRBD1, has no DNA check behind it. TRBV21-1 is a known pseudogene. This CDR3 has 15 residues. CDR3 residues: CASSNVGPRKGEQYV. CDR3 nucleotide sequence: TGTGCCAGCAGCAACGTAGGTCCCCGTAAGGGCGAGCAGTACGTC.

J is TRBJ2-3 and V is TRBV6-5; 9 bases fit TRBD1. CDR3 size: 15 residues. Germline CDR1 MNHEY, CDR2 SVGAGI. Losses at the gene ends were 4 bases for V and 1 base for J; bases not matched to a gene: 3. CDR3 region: CASSSWTGGTDTQYF. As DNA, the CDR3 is TGTGCCAGCAGTTCCTGGACAGGGGGCACAGATACGCAGTATTTT.

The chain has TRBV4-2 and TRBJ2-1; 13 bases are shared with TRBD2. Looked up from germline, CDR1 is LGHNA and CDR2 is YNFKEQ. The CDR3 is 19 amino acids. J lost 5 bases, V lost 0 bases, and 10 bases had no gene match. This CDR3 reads CASSQDSGTSGKWDNEQFF. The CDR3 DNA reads TGTGCCAGCAGCCAAGATAGCGGGACTAGCGGGAAATGGGACAATGAGCAGTTCTTC.

CDR3 sequence (DNA): TGTGCCAGCAGCTCCCGAGTTGGGGGAACTGAAGCTTTCTTT. It codes for CASSSRVGGTEAFF. The chain recombines TRBV5-4 with TRBJ1-1; perhaps TRBD1 as D (5 bases). Trimming left V 3 bases short and J 5 bases short, with 14 bases between. In germline, CDR1 is SGHNT, CDR2 YYREEE (reference sequence). The CDR3 sequence is 14 residues long.

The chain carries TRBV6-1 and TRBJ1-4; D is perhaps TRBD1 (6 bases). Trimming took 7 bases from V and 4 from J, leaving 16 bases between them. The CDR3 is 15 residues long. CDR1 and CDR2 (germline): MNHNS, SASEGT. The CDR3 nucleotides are TGTGCCAGCATGCGGGGGCACGGGGGTAATGAAAAACTGTTTTTT. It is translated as CASMRGHGGNEKLFF.

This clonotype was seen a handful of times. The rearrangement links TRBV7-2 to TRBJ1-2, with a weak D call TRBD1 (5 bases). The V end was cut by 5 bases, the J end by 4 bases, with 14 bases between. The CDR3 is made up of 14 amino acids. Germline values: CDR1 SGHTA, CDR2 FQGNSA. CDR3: CASSPPGPTYGYTF. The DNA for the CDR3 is TGTGCCAGCAGCCCACCGGGACCAACCTATGGCTACACCTTC.

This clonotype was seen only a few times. CDR3 coding DNA: TGTGCCAGCACTAGTCAGGGGTTTGACGAAAAACTGTTTTTT. Protein sequence: CASTSQGFDEKLFF. The rearrangement links TRBV6-9 to TRBJ1-4; a possible D gene is TRBD1 (6 bases). The CDR3 covers 14 residues. CDR1 is MNHGY, CDR2 SVAAGI, per germline. Trimming shortened V by 7 bases and J by 8 bases, and 17 bases separated the two germline ends.

The chain's CDR3 is CASSYVADPSYNEQFF. In DNA form, the CDR3 reads TGTGCCAGCAGTTACGTAGCGGATCCTTCCTACAATGAGCAGTTCTTC. V is TRBV6-5 and J is TRBJ2-1, with D maybe TRBD2 (6 bases). This CDR3 contains 16 residues. The ends were cut back, 2 bases at V and 1 base at J, with 12 bases in the middle. Germline values: CDR1 MNHEY, CDR2 SVGAGI.

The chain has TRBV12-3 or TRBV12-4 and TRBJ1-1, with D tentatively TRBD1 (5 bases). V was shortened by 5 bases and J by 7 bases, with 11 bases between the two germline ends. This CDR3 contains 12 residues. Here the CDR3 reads CASSNGGGEAFF. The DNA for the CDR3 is TGTGCCAGCAGTAACGGCGGGGGTGAAGCTTTCTTT.

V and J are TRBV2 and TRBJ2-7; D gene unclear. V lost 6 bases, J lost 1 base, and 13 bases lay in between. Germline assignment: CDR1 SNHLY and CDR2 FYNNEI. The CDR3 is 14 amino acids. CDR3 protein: CASRSDYPSYEQYF. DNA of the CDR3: TGTGCCAGCAGATCCGATTACCCTTCCTACGAGCAGTACTTC.

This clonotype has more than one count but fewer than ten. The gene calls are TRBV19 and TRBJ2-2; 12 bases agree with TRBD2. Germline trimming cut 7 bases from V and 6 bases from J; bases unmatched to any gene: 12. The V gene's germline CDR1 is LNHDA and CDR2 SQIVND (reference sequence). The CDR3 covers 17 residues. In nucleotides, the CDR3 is TGTGCCAGTAACCCCGCGAAGGGACTAGCGGGCTCCGGGGAGCTGTTTTTT. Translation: CASNPAKGLAGSGELFF. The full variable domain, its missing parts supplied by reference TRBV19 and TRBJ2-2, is DGGITQSPKYLFRKEGQNVTLSCEQNLNHDAMYWYRQDPGQGLRLIYYSQIVNDFQKGDIAEGYSVSREKKESFPLTVTSAQKNPTAFYLCASNPAKGLAGSGELFFGEGSRLTVL.

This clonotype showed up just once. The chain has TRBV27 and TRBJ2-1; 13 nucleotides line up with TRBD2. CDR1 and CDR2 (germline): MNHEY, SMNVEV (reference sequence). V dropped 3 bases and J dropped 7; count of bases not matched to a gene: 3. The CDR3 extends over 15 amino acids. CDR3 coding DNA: TGTGCCAGCAGTTTGGGACTAGCGGGATGGAATGAGCAGTTCTTC. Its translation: CASSLGLAGWNEQFF.

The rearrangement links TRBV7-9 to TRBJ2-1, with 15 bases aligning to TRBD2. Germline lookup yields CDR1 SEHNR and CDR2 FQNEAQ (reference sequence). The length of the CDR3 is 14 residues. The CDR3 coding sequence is TGTGCTATTGCCGGGACTAGCGGGAGGAACGAGCAGTTCTTC. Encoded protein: CAIAGTSGRNEQFF. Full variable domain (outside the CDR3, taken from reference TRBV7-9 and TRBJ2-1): DTGVSQNPRHKITKRGQNVTFRCDPISEHNRLYWYRQTLGQGPEFLTYFQNEAQLEKSRLLSDRFSAERPKGSFSTLEIQRTEQGDSAMYLCAIAGTSGRNEQFFGPGTRLTVL.